The 22 T cell receptor beta chains presented below share a single source sample, sequenced in a study of blood T cell repertoires in COVID-19. The data were produced by immunoSEQ multiplex PCR, yet TCRdb's version contains in-frame clones alone and is incomplete. The sample shows about 88,000 clones, 90% to 95% of them seen only once. Sequencing was performed on peripheral blood. The source is a man in his 60s with acute or convalescent COVID-19.

The V gene is TRBV28, the J gene TRBJ1-5; D is unclear. Trimming stripped 7 bases from V and 7 bases from J, with 14 bases between. The germline V gene encodes CDR1 MDHEN and CDR2 SYDVKM. The CDR3 contains 13 residues. CDR3 in amino acids: CASTINGNQPQHF. As DNA, the CDR3 is TGTGCCAGCACCATCAACGGGAACCAGCCCCAGCATTTT.

This chain joins TRBV5-1 and TRBJ2-1; D remains ambiguous. Germline V gene data show CDR1 as SGHRS and CDR2 as YFSETQ. The CDR3 is made up of 14 amino acids. The ends were cut back, 5 bases at V and 10 bases at J, with 19 bases in the middle. The DNA of the CDR3 is TGCGCCAGCAGTTTATTAACGACTGGATCAGAGCAGTTCTTC. It is translated as CASSLLTTGSEQFF. The variable domain in full, with the rest retrieved from reference TRBV5-1 and TRBJ2-1, is KAGVTQTPRYLIKTRGQQVTLSCSPISGHRSVSWYQQTPGQGLQFLFEYFSETQRNKGNFPGRFSGRQFSNSRSEMNVSTLELGDSALYLCASSLLTTGSEQFFGPGTRLTVL.

This clone occurred once. The rearrangement joins TRBV4-2 to TRBJ2-7; D may be TRBD2 (5 bases). This CDR3 region has 14 residues. The germline gives CDR1 LGHNA, CDR2 YNFKEQ. Trimming stripped 4 bases from V and 1 base from J, with 11 bases between. The CDR3 loop is CASSPDLGSYEQYF. Here the CDR3 DNA reads TGTGCCAGCAGCCCGGACTTAGGATCCTACGAGCAGTACTTC.

V usage is TRBV24-1 and J usage is TRBJ2-2; D is uncertain. The germline V gene has CDR1 KGHDR and CDR2 SFDVKD. The CDR3 length is 13 residues. V lost 5 bases to trimming and J lost 0 bases, with 3 bases between them. The CDR3 DNA is TGTGCCACCAGTGCCGCGAACACCGGGGAGCTGTTTTTT. Its translation: CATSAANTGELFF.

This clone was counted only a few times. Here the CDR3 DNA reads TGTGCCAGCAGTTACGGGACAGGAAGATCCTACAATGAGCAGTTCTTC. Its protein is CASSYGTGRSYNEQFF. The genes are TRBV6-5 and TRBJ2-1, with 8 bases matching TRBD1. The CDR3 length is 16 residues. Trimming took 2 bases from V and 1 from J; bases not matched to a gene: 4. Germline lookup yields CDR1 MNHEY and CDR2 SVGAGI.

The sample holds one count of this clone. The V and J genes are TRBV19 and TRBJ1-5; TRBD1 matches at 7 bases. Trimming at V came to 4 bases and at J to 0 bases, leaving 3 bases not matched to a gene. Per germline, CDR1 LNHDA and CDR2 SQIVND (reference sequence). The CDR3 runs 15 residues. CDR3 bases: TGTGCCAGTAGTAACAGGGGAGTTAGCAATCAGCCCCAGCATTTT. Translating gives CASSNRGVSNQPQHF.

The J gene is TRBJ2-1, the V gene TRBV7-2, with TRBD1 identical over 9 bases. V shed 7 bases, J shed 6 bases, and the junction held 10 bases outside the gene matches. Germline V gives CDR1 SGHTA, CDR2 FQGNSA. The CDR3 consists of 15 residues. The CDR3 nucleotides are TGTGCCAGCAATCACCCCGGGACAGGGACCAATGAGCAGTTCTTC. This gives the protein CASNHPGTGTNEQFF. The full variable domain, in which reference TRBV7-2 and TRBJ2-1 provide the parts outside the CDR3, is GAGVSQSPSNKVTEKGKDVELRCDPISGHTALYWYRQSLGQGLEFLIYFQGNSAPDKSGLPSDRFSAERTGGSVSTLTIQRTQQEDSAVYLCASNHPGTGTNEQFFGPGTRLTVL.

This clone was seen a handful of times. This chain uses TRBV19 with TRBJ2-1; 8 positions match TRBD2. V lost 2 bases, J lost 5 bases, and 5 bases stayed unmatched. CDR3 length: 15 residues. CDR1 is LNHDA and CDR2 is SQIVND in the germline V gene (reference sequence). The CDR3 DNA reads TGTGCCAGTAGTATACAAGCGGGAGAAAACAATGAGCAGTTCTTC. It codes for CASSIQAGENNEQFF.

This chain joins TRBV28 and TRBJ2-7; TRBD2 agrees at 12 bases. The CDR3 extends over 16 amino acids. The germline gives CDR1 MDHEN, CDR2 SYDVKM. V trimming: 3 bases; J trimming: 4 bases; junction bases outside the gene matches: 7. The CDR3 nucleotides read TGTGCCAGCAGTTTCCTAGCGGGAGGGCCAGGGTACGAGCAGTACTTC. Translation gives CASSFLAGGPGYEQYF. Based on the CDR3 plus reference TRBV28 and TRBJ2-7, the full variable domain is DVKVTQSSRYLVKRTGEKVFLECVQDMDHENMFWYRQDPGLGLRLIYFSYDVKMKEKGDIPEGYSVSREKKERFSLILESASTNQTSMYLCASSFLAGGPGYEQYFGPGTRLTVT.

Only a few counts were recorded for this clone. This chain links TRBV9 with TRBJ2-1; 9 nucleotides match TRBD1. Germline loops: CDR1 SGDLS, CDR2 YYNGEE. V dropped 2 bases and J dropped 6; count of bases not matched to a gene: 6. The CDR3 has 15 residues. The DNA for the CDR3 is TGTGCCAGCAGCGTCGGGACAGGGATCGGCAATGAGCAGTTCTTC. This gives the protein CASSVGTGIGNEQFF.

The CDR3 spells CASSLRQDYEQYF. The CDR3 nucleotides are TGTGCCAGCAGTCTAAGACAGGACTACGAGCAGTACTTC. This chain connects TRBV3-1 (or the pseudogene TRBV3-2) to TRBJ2-7; maybe TRBD1 (6 bases). The V end was cut by 6 bases, the J end by 3 bases, with 12 bases between. The CDR3 runs to 13 residues. Germline V CDR1 and CDR2: LGHDT, YNNKEL (reference sequence).

The V gene is TRBV30, the J gene TRBJ2-3, with 7 nucleotides matching TRBD2. CDR1 GTSNPN and CDR2 SVGIG come from the germline V gene (reference sequence). The CDR3 runs 14 residues. The V segment lost 2 bases and the J segment 2 bases; nucleotides outside the gene matches: 4. Written as DNA, the CDR3 is TGTGCCTGGAGTCAAGCGGGACTCACAGATACGCAGTATTTT. Translating gives CAWSQAGLTDTQYF. Full variable domain (outside the CDR3, taken from reference TRBV30 and TRBJ2-3): SQTIHQWPATLVQPVGSPLSLECTVEGTSNPNLYWYRQAAGRGLQLLFYSVGIGQISSEVPQNLSASRPQDRQFILSSKKLLLSDSGFYLCAWSQAGLTDTQYFGPGTRLTVL.

This clone was observed a single time. The chain uses TRBV18 and TRBJ1-4; 7 positions match TRBD1. Looked up from germline, CDR1 is KGHSH and CDR2 is LQKENI. V trimming: 2 bases; J trimming: 8 bases; junction bases outside the gene matches: 5. This CDR3 has 14 residues. CDR3 residues: CASSPYRQGEKLFF. The DNA for the CDR3 is TGTGCCAGCTCACCATACCGACAGGGAGAAAAACTGTTTTTT.

The chain combines TRBV15 with TRBJ2-2; 9 nucleotides line up with TRBD2. V shed 0 bases, J shed 3 bases, and the junction held 5 bases outside the gene matches. The germline gives CDR1 LNHNV, CDR2 YYDKDF (reference sequence). CDR3 size: 17 residues. The CDR3 region has the DNA TGTGCCACCAGCAGAGATCTCCTAGCGGGGTACACCGGGGAGCTGTTTTTT. Its protein is CATSRDLLAGYTGELFF.

This chain uses TRBV7-9 with TRBJ1-3; D not resolved. The CDR3 sequence is 13 residues long. Germline-derived CDR1 and CDR2 are SEHNR and FQNEAQ (reference sequence). Deletions cut 1 base from V and 4 bases from J, with 5 bases between. CDR3 DNA sequence: TGTGCCAGCAGCTTAGATGAGGGAAACACCATATATTTT. It translates to CASSLDEGNTIYF. Looking up the rest from reference TRBV7-9 and TRBJ1-3 gives the full variable domain: DTGVSQNPRHKITKRGQNVTFRCDPISEHNRLYWYRQTLGQGPEFLTYFQNEAQLEKSRLLSDRFSAERPKGSFSTLEIQRTEQGDSAMYLCASSLDEGNTIYFGEGSWLTVV.

This chain uses TRBV15 with TRBJ1-5; a possible D gene is TRBD1 (6 bases). The CDR3 totals 16 residues. V lost 0 bases, J lost 8 bases, and 17 bases lay in between. Per the germline V gene, CDR1 is LNHNV and CDR2 is YYDKDF (reference sequence). This CDR3 reads CATSREGRGRPEPQHF. The DNA of the CDR3 is TGTGCCACCAGCAGAGAAGGCAGGGGCCGGCCGGAGCCCCAGCATTTT. The variable domain in full, completed from reference TRBV15 and TRBJ1-5, reads DAMVIQNPRYQVTQFGKPVTLSCSQTLNHNVMYWYQQKSSQAPKLLFHYYDKDFNNEADTPDNFQSRRPNTSFCFLDIRSPGLGDTAMYLCATSREGRGRPEPQHFGDGTRLSIL.

The chain couples TRBV25-1 to TRBJ2-7; D possibly corresponds to TRBD2 (6 bases). V was pared by 4 bases and J by 6 bases, with 7 bases between. There are 11 residues in the CDR3. CDR1 is MGHDK, CDR2 SYGVNS, per germline. CDR3 bases: TGTGCCAGCAGTGTGGGAGGCGAGCAGTACTTC. Protein sequence: CASSVGGEQYF.

The gene calls are TRBV19 and TRBJ1-5; 8 positions agree with TRBD1. From germline, CDR1 is LNHDA and CDR2 SQIVND (reference sequence). The CDR3 is 15 residues long. The V and J ends lost 7 bases and 6 bases, in that order; junction bases with no gene match: 11. In DNA, the CDR3 is TGTGCCAGTACTACGGACAGGGCGGCAAGTCAGCCCCAGCATTTT. It yields the protein CASTTDRAASQPQHF.

The J gene is TRBJ2-5, the V gene TRBV19; D gene unclear. V was pared by 1 base and J by 3 bases, with 12 bases between. From germline, CDR1 is LNHDA and CDR2 SQIVND (reference sequence). The CDR3 runs to 15 residues. For the CDR3, the DNA is TGTGCCAGTAGTATAGGCGGATCCCGAAAAGAGACCCAGTACTTC. Translated, it gives CASSIGGSRKETQYF.

This clone was seen just once. The gene calls are TRBV6-2 or TRBV6-3 and TRBJ1-2; D is perhaps TRBD1 (6 bases). Germline values: CDR1 MNHEY, CDR2 SVGEGT. The V end lost 4 bases, the J end lost 4 bases, and 16 bases lay between the germline ends. This CDR3 comprises 15 residues. The CDR3 loop is CASSSVVGAGYGYTF. Here the CDR3 DNA reads TGTGCCAGCAGTTCCGTGGTGGGGGCCGGCTATGGCTACACCTTC.

The chain combines TRBV6-5 with TRBJ2-1, with a possible D match to TRBD1 (5 bases). There are 16 residues in the CDR3. Trimming cost V 0 bases and J 7 bases, with 16 bases left between them. CDR1 and CDR2 from the germline V gene are MNHEY and SVGAGI. The CDR3 DNA sequence: TGTGCCAGCAGTTACTCGAGACCGAATCAGGGTAATGAGCAGTTCTTC. This codes for CASSYSRPNQGNEQFF.

The chain has TRBV19 and TRBJ1-3; D perhaps matches TRBD1 (6 bases). The V gene's germline CDR1 is LNHDA and CDR2 SQIVND (reference sequence). V gave up 7 bases and J gave up 0 bases, with 16 bases separating them. This CDR3 region has 16 residues. CDR3 residues: CASTPQGGASGNTIYF. The CDR3 nucleotides read TGTGCCAGTACTCCTCAAGGGGGGGCCTCTGGAAACACCATATATTTT.